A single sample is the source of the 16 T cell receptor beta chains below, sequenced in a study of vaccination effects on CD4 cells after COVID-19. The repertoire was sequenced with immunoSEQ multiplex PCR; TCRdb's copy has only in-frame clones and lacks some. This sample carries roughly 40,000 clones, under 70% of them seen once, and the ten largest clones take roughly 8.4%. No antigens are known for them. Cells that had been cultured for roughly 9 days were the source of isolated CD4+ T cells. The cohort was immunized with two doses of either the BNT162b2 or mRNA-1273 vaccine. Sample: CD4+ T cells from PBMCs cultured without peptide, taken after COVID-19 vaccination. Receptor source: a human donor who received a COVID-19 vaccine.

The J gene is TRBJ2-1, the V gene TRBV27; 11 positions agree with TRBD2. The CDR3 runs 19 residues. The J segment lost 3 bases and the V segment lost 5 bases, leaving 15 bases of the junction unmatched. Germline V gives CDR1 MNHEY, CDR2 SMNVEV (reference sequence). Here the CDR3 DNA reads TGTGCCAGCAGTCAATCAACTTTACTAGCGGGAGTTAACTACAATGAGCAGTTCTTC. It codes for CASSQSTLLAGVNYNEQFF.

CDR3 DNA sequence: TGTGCCAGCAGCTCCACTAGCGGGGGGGCGAATGAGCAGTTCTTC. Translation gives CASSSTSGGANEQFF. The chain carries TRBV5-4 and TRBJ2-1; 13 positions match TRBD2. Trimming cost V 3 bases and J 7 bases; bases outside gene matches: 4. CDR3 length equals 15 residues. The V gene's germline CDR1 is SGHNT and CDR2 YYREEE (reference sequence).

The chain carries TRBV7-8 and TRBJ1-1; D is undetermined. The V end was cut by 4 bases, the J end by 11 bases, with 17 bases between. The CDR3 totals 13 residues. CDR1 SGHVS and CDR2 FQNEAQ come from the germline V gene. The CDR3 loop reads CASSSRIAFWAFF. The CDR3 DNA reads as TGTGCCAGCAGCTCCCGTATAGCGTTCTGGGCTTTCTTT.

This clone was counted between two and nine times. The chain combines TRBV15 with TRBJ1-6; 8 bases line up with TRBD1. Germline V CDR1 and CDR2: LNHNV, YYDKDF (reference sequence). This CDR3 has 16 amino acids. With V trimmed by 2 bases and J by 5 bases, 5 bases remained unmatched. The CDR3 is CATSRPGQGNNSPLHF. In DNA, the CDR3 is TGTGCCACCAGCAGACCCGGACAGGGAAATAATTCACCCCTCCACTTT.

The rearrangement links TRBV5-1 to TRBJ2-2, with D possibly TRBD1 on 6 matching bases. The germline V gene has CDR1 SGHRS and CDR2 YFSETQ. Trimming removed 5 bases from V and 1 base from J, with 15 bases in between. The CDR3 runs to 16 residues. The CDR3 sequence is CASRTEQGRNTGELFF. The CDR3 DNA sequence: TGCGCCAGCAGAACCGAACAGGGACGGAACACCGGGGAGCTGTTTTTT.

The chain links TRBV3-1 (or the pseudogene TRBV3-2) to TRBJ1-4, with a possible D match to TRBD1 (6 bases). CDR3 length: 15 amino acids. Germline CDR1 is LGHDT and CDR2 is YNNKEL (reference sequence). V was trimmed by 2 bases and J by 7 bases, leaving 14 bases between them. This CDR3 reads CASSQPGQGSEKLFF. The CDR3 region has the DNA TGTGCCAGCAGCCAACCGGGCCAGGGGAGTGAAAAACTGTTTTTT.

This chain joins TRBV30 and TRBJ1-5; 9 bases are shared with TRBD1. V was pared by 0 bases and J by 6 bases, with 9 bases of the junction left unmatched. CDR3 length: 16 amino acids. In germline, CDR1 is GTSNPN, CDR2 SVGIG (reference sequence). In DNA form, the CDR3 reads TGTGCCTGGAGTGTATCAGGGACAGGGTTTAGTCAGCCCCAGCATTTT. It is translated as CAWSVSGTGFSQPQHF.

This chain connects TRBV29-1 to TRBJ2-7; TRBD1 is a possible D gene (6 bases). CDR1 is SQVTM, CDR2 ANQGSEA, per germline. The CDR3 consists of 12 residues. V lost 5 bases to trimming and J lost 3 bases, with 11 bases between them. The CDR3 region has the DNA TGCAGCGTTCGTGGACAGATCTACGAGCAGTACTTC. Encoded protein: CSVRGQIYEQYF.

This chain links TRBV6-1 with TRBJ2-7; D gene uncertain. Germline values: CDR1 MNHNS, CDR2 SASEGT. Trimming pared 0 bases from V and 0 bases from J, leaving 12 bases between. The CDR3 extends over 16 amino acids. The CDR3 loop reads CASSEARNPSSYEQYF. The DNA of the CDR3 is TGTGCCAGCAGTGAAGCGAGGAATCCGAGCTCCTACGAGCAGTACTTC.

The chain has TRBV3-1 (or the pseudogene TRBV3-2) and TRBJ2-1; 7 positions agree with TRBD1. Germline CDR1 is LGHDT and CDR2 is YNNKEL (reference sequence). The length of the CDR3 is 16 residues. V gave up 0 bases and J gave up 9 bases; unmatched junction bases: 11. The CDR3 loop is CASSQDRTGVPIEQFF. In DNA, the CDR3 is TGTGCCAGCAGCCAAGATAGGACAGGCGTTCCTATTGAGCAGTTCTTC.

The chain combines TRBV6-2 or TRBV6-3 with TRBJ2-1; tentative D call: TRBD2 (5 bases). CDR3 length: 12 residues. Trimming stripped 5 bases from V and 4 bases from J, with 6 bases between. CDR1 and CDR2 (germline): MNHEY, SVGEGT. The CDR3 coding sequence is TGTGCCAGCAGTACGGGGTACAATGAGCAGTTCTTC. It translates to CASSTGYNEQFF.

CDR3 region: CASSQGAGGNTIYF. The CDR3 nucleotides read TGTGCCAGCTCCCAGGGGGCAGGCGGAAACACCATATATTTT. This chain joins TRBV6-5 and TRBJ1-3; 8 bases align to TRBD1. The CDR3 consists of 14 residues. J gave up 4 bases and V 8 bases, and 7 bases lay outside the gene matches. Per germline, CDR1 MNHEY and CDR2 SVGAGI.

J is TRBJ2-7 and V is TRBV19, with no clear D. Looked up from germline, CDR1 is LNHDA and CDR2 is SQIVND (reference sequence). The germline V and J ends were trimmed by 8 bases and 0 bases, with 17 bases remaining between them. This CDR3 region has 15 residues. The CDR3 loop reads CASQRRLVGSYEQYF. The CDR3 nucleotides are TGTGCCAGTCAAAGGCGTTTGGTGGGCTCCTACGAGCAGTACTTC.

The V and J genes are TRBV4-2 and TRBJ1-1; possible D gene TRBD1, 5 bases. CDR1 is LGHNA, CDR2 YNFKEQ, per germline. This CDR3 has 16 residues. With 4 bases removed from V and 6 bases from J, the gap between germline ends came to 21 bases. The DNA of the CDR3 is TGTGCCAGCAGCCTCCACGTCCGGGGGAAGGAGGCTGAAGCTTTCTTT. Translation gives CASSLHVRGKEAEAFF.

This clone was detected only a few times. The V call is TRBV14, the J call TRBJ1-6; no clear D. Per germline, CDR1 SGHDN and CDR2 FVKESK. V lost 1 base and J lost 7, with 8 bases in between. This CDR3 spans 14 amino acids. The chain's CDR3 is CASSQVGRNSPLHF. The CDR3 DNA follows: TGTGCCAGCAGCCAAGTCGGCCGAAATTCACCCCTCCACTTT.

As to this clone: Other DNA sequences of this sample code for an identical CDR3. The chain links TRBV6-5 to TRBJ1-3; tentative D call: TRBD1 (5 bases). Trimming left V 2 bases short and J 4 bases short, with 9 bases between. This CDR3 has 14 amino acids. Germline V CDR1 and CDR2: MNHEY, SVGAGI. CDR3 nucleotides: TGTGCCAGCAGTTACGCAGGGTACGGAAACACCATATATTTT. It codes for CASSYAGYGNTIYF.